Listed here are 2 T cell receptor beta chains from one sample, sequenced in a study of cytomegalovirus exposure and HLA in healthy donors. It was with 60 Vbeta and 13 Jbeta primers that the PCR ran. Some clones are missing from TCRdb's copy, which holds only in-frame ones; the method was immunoSEQ multiplex PCR. The record lists 100,000 to 150,000 clones, of which the ten most abundant hold approximately 0.99%. Sequencing was performed on PBMCs. These receptors all come from a man younger than 35 in good health and CMV-seronegative.

The V gene is TRBV5-6, the J gene TRBJ1-6; D may be TRBD1 (6 bases). V was shortened by 4 bases and J by 5 bases, with 25 bases between the two germline ends. CDR1 SGHDT and CDR2 YYEEEE come from the germline V gene. The CDR3 loop spans 19 amino acids. In DNA, the CDR3 is TGTGCCAGCAGCACCATGGCCGGGACATCGGCCTTTAATAATTCACCCCTCCACTTT. Protein product: CASSTMAGTSAFNNSPLHF. Supplemented by reference TRBV5-6 and TRBJ1-6, the full variable domain reads DAGVTQSPTHLIKTRGQQVTLRCSPKSGHDTVSWYQQALGQGPQFIFQYYEEEERQRGNFPDRFSGHQFPNYSSELNVNALLLGDSALYLCASSTMAGTSAFNNSPLHFGNGTRLTVT.

The chain uses TRBV7-9 and TRBJ1-2; no clear D gene. The CDR3 contains 10 residues. The ends were cut back, 5 bases at V and 7 bases at J, with 5 bases in the middle. Germline V CDR1 and CDR2: SEHNR, FQNEAQ (reference sequence). In DNA, the CDR3 is TGTGCCAGCAGCCCTTCTGGCTACACCTTC. Its translation is CASSPSGYTF.